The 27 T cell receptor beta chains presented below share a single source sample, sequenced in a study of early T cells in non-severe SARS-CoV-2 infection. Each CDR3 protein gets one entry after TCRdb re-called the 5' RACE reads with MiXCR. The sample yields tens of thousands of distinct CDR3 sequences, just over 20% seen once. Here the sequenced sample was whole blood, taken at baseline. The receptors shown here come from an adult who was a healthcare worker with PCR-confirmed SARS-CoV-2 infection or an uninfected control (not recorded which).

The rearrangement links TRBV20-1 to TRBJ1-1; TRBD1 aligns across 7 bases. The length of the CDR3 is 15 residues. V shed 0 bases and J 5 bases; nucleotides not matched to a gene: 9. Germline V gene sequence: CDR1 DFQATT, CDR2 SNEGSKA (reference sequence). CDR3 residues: CSARDPTGEGTEAFF. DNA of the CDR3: TGCAGTGCTAGAGACCCAACAGGGGAGGGAACTGAAGCTTTCTTT.

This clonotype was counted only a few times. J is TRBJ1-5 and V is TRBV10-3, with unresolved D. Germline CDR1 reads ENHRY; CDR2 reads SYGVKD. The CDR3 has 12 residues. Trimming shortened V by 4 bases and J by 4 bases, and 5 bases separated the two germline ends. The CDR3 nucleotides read TGTGCCATCAGTGCGGGGAATCAGCCCCAGCATTTT. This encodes CAISAGNQPQHF.

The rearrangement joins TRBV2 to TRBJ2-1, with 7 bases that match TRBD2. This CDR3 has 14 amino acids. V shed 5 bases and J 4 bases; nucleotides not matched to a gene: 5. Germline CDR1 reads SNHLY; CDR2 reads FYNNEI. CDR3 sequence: CASSRSGDYNEQFF. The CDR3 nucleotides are TGTGCCAGCAGTCGCAGCGGGGATTACAATGAGCAGTTCTTC.

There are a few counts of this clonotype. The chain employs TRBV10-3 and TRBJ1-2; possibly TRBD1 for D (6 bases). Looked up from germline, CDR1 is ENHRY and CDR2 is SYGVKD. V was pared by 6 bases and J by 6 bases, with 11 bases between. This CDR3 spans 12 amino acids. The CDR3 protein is CAIRTGSDGYTF. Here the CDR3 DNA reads TGTGCCATCAGGACAGGTAGCGATGGCTACACCTTC.

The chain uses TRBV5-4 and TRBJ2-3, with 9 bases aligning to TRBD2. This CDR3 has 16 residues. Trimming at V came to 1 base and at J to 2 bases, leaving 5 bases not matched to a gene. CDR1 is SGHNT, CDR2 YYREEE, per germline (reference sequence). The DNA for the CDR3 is TGTGCCAGCAGCTTGTGGTTAGCGGGGGCCACAGATACGCAGTATTTT. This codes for CASSLWLAGATDTQYF.

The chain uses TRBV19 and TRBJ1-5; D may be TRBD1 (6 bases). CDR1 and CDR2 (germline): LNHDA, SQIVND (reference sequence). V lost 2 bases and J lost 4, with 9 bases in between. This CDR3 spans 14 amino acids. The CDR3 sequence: CASSIRTGNQPQHF. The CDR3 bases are TGTGCCAGTAGTATAAGAACAGGGAATCAGCCCCAGCATTTT.

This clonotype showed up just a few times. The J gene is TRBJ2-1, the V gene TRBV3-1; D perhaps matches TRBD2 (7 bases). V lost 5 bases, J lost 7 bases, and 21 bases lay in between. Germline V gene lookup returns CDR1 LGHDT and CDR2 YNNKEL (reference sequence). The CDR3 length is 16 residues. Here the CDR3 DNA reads TGTGCCAGCAGCGATTTTTGGGGCGGGGGCCGAAATGAGCAGTTCTTC. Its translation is CASSDFWGGGRNEQFF.

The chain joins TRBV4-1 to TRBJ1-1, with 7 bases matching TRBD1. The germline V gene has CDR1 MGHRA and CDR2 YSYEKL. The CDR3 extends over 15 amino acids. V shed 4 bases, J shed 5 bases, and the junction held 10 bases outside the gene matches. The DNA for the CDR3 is TGCGCCAGCAGCCGACTTAAGGGGGCGCGGACTGAAGCTTTCTTT. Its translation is CASSRLKGARTEAFF.

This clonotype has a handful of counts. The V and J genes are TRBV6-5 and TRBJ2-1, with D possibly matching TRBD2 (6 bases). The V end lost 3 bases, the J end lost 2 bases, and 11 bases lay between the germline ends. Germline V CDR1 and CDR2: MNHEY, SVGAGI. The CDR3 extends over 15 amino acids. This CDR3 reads CASSYSGKTYNEQFF. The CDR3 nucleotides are TGTGCCAGCAGTTATAGCGGAAAAACCTACAATGAGCAGTTCTTC.

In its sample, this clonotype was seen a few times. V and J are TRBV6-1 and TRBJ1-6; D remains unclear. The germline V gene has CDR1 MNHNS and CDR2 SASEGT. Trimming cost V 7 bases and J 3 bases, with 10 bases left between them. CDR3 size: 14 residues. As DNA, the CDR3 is TGTGCCAGCACGCCAGGCAACTATAATTCACCCCTCCACTTT. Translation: CASTPGNYNSPLHF.

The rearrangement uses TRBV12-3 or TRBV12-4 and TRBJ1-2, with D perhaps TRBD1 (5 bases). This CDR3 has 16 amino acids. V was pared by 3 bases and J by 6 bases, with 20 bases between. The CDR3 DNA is TGTGCCAGCAGTTTCCCCCAGGGAGGATTAGGGGATGGCTACACCTTC. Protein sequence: CASSFPQGGLGDGYTF.

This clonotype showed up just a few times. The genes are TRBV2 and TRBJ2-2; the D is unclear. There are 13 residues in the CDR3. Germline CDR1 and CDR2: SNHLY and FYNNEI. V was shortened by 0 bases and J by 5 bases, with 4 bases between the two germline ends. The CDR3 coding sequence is TGTGCCAGCAGTGAAGCGCCTACCGGGGAGCTGTTTTTT. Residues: CASSEAPTGELFF.

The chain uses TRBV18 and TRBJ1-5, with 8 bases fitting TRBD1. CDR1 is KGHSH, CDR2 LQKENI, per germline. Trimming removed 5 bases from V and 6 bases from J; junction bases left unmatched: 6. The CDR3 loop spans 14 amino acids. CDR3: CASSTDRGGQPQHF. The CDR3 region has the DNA TGTGCCAGCTCAACAGACAGGGGTGGTCAGCCCCAGCATTTT.

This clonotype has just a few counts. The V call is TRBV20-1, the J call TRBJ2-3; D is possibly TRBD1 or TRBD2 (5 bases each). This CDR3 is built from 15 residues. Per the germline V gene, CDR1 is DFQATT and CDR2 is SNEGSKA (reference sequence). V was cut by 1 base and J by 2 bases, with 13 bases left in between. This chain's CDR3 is CSARAGPEITDTQYF. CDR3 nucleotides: TGCAGTGCTAGAGCGGGACCAGAGATCACAGATACGCAGTATTTT.

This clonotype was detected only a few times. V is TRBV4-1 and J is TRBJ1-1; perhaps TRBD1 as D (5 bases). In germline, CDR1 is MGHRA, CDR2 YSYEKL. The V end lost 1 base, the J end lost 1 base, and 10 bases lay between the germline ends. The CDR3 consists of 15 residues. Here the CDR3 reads CASSQVPRANTEAFF. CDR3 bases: TGCGCCAGCAGCCAAGTACCCAGGGCGAACACTGAAGCTTTCTTT.

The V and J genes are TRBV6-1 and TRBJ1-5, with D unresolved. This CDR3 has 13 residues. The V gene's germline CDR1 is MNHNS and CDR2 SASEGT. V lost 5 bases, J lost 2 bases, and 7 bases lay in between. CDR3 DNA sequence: TGTGCCAGCAGTCAGGATGGCAATCAGCCCCAGCATTTT. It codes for CASSQDGNQPQHF.

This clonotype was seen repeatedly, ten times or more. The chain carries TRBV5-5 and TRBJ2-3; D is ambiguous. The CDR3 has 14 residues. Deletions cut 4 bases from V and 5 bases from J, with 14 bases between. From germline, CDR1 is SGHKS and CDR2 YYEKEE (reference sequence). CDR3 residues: CASSPDSFGDTQYF. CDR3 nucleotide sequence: TGTGCCAGCAGCCCTGACTCCTTCGGAGATACGCAGTATTTT. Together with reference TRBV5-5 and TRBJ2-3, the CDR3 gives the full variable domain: DAGVTQSPTHLIKTRGQQVTLRCSPISGHKSVSWYQQVLGQGPQFIFQYYEKEERGRGNFPDRFSARQFPNYSSELNVNALLLGDSALYLCASSPDSFGDTQYFGPGTRLTVL.

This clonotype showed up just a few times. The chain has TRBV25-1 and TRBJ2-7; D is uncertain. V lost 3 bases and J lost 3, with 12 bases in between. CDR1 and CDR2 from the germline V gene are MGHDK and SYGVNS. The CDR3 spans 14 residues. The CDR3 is CASSDPQNLYEQYF. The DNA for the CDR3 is TGTGCCAGCAGTGACCCCCAGAACCTCTACGAGCAGTACTTC.

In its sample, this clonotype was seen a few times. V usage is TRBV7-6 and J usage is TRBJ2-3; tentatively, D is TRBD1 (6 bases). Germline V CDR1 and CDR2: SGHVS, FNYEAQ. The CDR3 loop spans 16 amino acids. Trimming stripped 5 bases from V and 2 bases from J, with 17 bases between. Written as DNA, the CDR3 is TGTGCCAGCAGCAGAGACCGGGACACCTACACAGATACGCAGTATTTT. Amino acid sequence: CASSRDRDTYTDTQYF.

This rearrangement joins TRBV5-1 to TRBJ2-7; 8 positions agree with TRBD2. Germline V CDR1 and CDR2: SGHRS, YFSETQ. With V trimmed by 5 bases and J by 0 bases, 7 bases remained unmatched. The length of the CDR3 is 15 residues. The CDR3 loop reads CASRATGTSSYEQYF. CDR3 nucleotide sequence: TGCGCCAGCAGGGCGACCGGGACTAGCTCCTACGAGCAGTACTTC.

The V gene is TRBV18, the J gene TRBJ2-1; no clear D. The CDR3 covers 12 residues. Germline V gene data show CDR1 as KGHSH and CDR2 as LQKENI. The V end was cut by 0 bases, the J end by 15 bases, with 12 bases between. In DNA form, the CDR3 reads TGTGCCAGCTCACCACCGGGCGTCCGGCCGTTCTTC. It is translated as CASSPPGVRPFF.

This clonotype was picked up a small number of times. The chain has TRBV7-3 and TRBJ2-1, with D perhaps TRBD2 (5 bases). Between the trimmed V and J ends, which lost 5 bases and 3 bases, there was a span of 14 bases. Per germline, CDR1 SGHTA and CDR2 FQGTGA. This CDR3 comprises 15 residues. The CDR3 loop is CASSPRGAVYNEQFF. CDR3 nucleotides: TGTGCCAGCAGCCCCCGGGGAGCGGTCTACAATGAGCAGTTCTTC.

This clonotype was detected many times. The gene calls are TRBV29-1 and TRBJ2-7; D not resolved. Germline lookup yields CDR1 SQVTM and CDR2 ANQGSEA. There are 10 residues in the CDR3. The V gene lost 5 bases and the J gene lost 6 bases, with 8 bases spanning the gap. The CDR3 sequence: CSVRNSEQYF. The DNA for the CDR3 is TGCAGCGTTCGTAACAGCGAGCAGTACTTC.

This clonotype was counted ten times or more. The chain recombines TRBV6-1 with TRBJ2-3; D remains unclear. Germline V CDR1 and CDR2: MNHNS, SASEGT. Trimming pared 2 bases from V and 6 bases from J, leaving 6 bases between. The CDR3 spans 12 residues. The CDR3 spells CASSESWDTQYF. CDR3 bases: TGTGCCAGCAGTGAATCGTGGGATACGCAGTATTTT.

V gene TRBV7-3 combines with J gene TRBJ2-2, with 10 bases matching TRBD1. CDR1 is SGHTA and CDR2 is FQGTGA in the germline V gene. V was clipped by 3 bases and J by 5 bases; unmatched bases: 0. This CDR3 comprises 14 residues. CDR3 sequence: CASSLGQGTGELFF. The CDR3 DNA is TGTGCCAGCAGCTTGGGACAGGGGACCGGGGAGCTGTTTTTT.

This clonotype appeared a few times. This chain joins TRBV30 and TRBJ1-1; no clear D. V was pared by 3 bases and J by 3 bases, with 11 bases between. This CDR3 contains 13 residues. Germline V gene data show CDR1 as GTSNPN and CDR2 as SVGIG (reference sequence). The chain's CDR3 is CAWRSDRDTEAFF. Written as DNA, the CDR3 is TGTGCCTGGAGGAGCGACCGCGACACTGAAGCTTTCTTT.

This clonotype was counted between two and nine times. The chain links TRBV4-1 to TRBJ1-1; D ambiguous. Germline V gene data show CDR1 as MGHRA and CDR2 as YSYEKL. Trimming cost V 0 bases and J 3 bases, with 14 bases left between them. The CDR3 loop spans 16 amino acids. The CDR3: CASSQDLGERYTEAFF. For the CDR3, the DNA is TGCGCCAGCAGCCAAGATTTGGGAGAAAGATACACTGAAGCTTTCTTT.